These 20 T cell receptor beta chains were all obtained from the same sample, sequenced in a study of blood T cells in healthy people across ages. It was with a sample-barcoded 5' primer and a J-beta primer mix that a second PCR of roughly 7 to 12 cycles was run. TCRdb used MiXCR to reprocess the 5' RACE reads, holding one entry per CDR3 protein. The data contain around 800,000 distinct CDR3 sequences, about 55% of them singletons. The sample consisted of blood. The receptors originated from a man older than 75 in good health.

This clonotype occurred many times. CDR3 in amino acids: CASRASGRANTGELFF. The CDR3 bases are TGTGCCAGCAGGGCTAGCGGGAGGGCGAACACCGGGGAGCTGTTTTTT. The chain recombines TRBV7-2 with TRBJ2-2, with 12 bases aligning to TRBD2. The germline V gene has CDR1 SGHTA and CDR2 FQGNSA. The ends lost 6 bases at V and 0 bases at J; junction bases unmatched: 2. CDR3 length: 16 residues.

The chain recombines TRBV24-1 with TRBJ2-1; D is perhaps TRBD1 or TRBD2 (5 bases each). This CDR3 comprises 13 residues. V was pared by 8 bases and J by 5 bases, with 12 bases between. Germline loops: CDR1 KGHDR, CDR2 SFDVKD. The CDR3 is CATIGTTNNEQFF. CDR3 sequence (DNA): TGTGCCACCATTGGGACCACAAACAATGAGCAGTTCTTC.

The rearrangement uses TRBV5-1 and TRBJ2-4; possibly TRBD1 for D (6 bases). The CDR3 contains 16 residues. Germline assignment: CDR1 SGHRS and CDR2 YFSETQ. The V gene lost 0 bases and the J gene lost 1 base, with 11 bases spanning the gap. The CDR3, as DNA: TGCGCCAGCAGCTTGGTTCCAGGGGCGGCCAAAAACATTCAGTACTTC. This gives the protein CASSLVPGAAKNIQYF.

V usage is TRBV7-2 and J usage is TRBJ2-5; 7 nucleotides agree with TRBD2. The CDR3 sequence is 15 residues long. Germline CDR1 SGHTA, CDR2 FQGNSA. V lost 5 bases, J lost 5 bases, and 11 bases stayed unmatched. CDR3 nucleotides: TGTGCCAGCAGCCCTGGACTCGGGGGGTTGGAGACCCAGTACTTC. It encodes CASSPGLGGLETQYF.

CDR3: CASSYGGWKYF. The CDR3 nucleotides read TGTGCCAGCAGTTACGGGGGCTGGAAGTACTTC. V is TRBV6-5 and J is TRBJ2-7, with TRBD1 as a possible D gene (6 bases). The CDR3 has 11 amino acids. Trimming removed 2 bases at V and 11 bases at J, with 10 bases between. CDR1 and CDR2 from the germline V gene are MNHEY and SVGAGI.

The chain has TRBV14 and TRBJ1-2; D may be TRBD1 (5 bases). The germline V and J ends were trimmed by 4 bases and 10 bases, with 19 bases remaining between them. CDR1 SGHDN and CDR2 FVKESK come from the germline V gene. The CDR3 has 14 amino acids. The CDR3 reads CASSRPGPGVIYTF. The DNA for the CDR3 is TGTGCCAGCAGCCGGCCGGGACCGGGGGTCATCTACACCTTC.

The sample holds a few counts of this clonotype. CDR3 residues: CASSQGTDSNYGYTF. In DNA, the CDR3 is TGTGCCAGCAGCCAAGGGACAGACTCTAACTATGGCTACACCTTC. The chain has TRBV4-2 and TRBJ1-2; D possibly corresponds to TRBD1 (6 bases). Germline CDR1 reads LGHNA; CDR2 reads YNFKEQ. V lost 1 base to trimming and J lost 0 bases, with 9 bases between them. CDR3 length equals 15 residues.

The V gene is TRBV12-3 or TRBV12-4, the J gene TRBJ2-7; D could derive from TRBD1 or TRBD2 (6 bases each). The CDR3 totals 15 residues. The V end lost 6 bases, the J end lost 0 bases, and 15 bases lay between the germline ends. Here the CDR3 DNA reads TGTGCCAGCAGGCCTTACGGGGGCCGCTCCTACGAGCAGTACTTC. Translated, it gives CASRPYGGRSYEQYF.

The gene calls are TRBV11-2 and TRBJ1-2, with D unclear. Trimming cost V 5 bases and J 8 bases, with 15 bases left between them. This CDR3 region has 13 residues. Germline loops: CDR1 SGHAT, CDR2 FQNNGV. The CDR3 DNA reads TGTGCCAGCAGCGTTAAAGTGGGGTACGGCTACACCTTC. Amino acid sequence: CASSVKVGYGYTF.

The chain couples TRBV3-1 to TRBJ1-2; no firm D call. The CDR3 length is 13 residues. The V end was cut by 1 base, the J end by 3 bases, with 6 bases between. The germline gives CDR1 LGHDT, CDR2 YNNKEL (reference sequence). CDR3 nucleotides: TGTGCCAGCAGCCAAGTGCTGGACTATGGCTACACCTTC. This codes for CASSQVLDYGYTF.

The V and J genes are TRBV7-9 and TRBJ2-6; D uncertain. V shed 5 bases and J shed 1 base, with 12 bases lying between them. CDR1 and CDR2 (germline): SEHNR, FQNEAQ (reference sequence). This CDR3 contains 16 residues. CDR3 protein: CASSPLKGSGANVLTF. The CDR3 nucleotides read TGTGCCAGCAGCCCTCTCAAGGGATCTGGGGCCAACGTCCTGACTTTC.

V gene TRBV7-2 combines with J gene TRBJ2-1; 10 bases map to TRBD2. Losses at the gene ends were 5 bases for V and 7 bases for J; bases not matched to a gene: 5. The CDR3 has 14 residues. CDR1 SGHTA and CDR2 FQGNSA come from the germline V gene. The CDR3: CASSPGLAWNEQFF. In nucleotides, the CDR3 is TGTGCCAGCAGCCCGGGACTAGCGTGGAATGAGCAGTTCTTC.

V gene TRBV12-3 or TRBV12-4 combines with J gene TRBJ2-3; 7 positions match TRBD2. J was trimmed by 14 bases and V by 4 bases; bases with no gene match: 15. There are 14 residues in the CDR3. In DNA, the CDR3 is TGTGCCAGCAGTTCGGGGGGAGTACCCAGATACGCGTATTTT. This encodes CASSSGGVPRYAYF.

This clonotype was observed a handful of times. The chain joins TRBV28 to TRBJ2-5, with D perhaps matching TRBD2 (6 bases). CDR3 length: 10 amino acids. Germline loops: CDR1 MDHEN, CDR2 SYDVKM. Trimming stripped 10 bases from V and 11 bases from J, with 14 bases between. The CDR3 loop is CATGRGEQYF. The DNA of the CDR3 is TGTGCCACCGGGCGCGGGGAGCAGTACTTC.

This chain connects TRBV4-2 to TRBJ2-5; TRBD2 is a possible D gene (6 bases). The J call may not be correct, given that the DNA end is closer to TRBJ2-7. Germline V lookup: CDR1 LGHNA, CDR2 YNFKEQ. The CDR3 consists of 16 residues. DNA for the CDR3: TGTGCCAGCAGCCCTACGACCGGGGGAGGAGTCTACGAGCAGTACTTC. Translated: CASSPTTGGGVYEQYF.

This clonotype has a handful of counts. The CDR3 spells CASSEFVSMNTEAFF. DNA of the CDR3: TGTGCCAGCAGTGAATTCGTCAGCATGAACACTGAAGCTTTCTTT. V and J are TRBV6-1 and TRBJ1-1; no firm D call. This CDR3 spans 15 amino acids. The ends were cut back, 2 bases at V and 0 bases at J, with 10 bases in the middle. Germline-derived CDR1 and CDR2 are MNHNS and SASEGT.

The genes are TRBV4-1 and TRBJ2-7, with D possibly TRBD1 on 6 matching bases. The CDR3 extends over 15 amino acids. Germline loops: CDR1 MGHRA, CDR2 YSYEKL. V lost 4 bases to trimming and J lost 5 bases, with 18 bases between them. The CDR3 loop is CASSPSTVRGNEQYF. CDR3 sequence (DNA): TGCGCCAGCAGCCCTTCTACGGTCAGGGGTAACGAGCAGTACTTC.

This clonotype came up once. V is TRBV5-1 and J is TRBJ1-1, with 8 nucleotides matching TRBD1. V shed 7 bases, J shed 4 bases, and the junction held 15 bases outside the gene matches. CDR3 length: 16 amino acids. CDR1 and CDR2 (germline): SGHRS, YFSETQ. The CDR3 protein is CASSTRPGGSSTEAFF. The CDR3 DNA follows: TGCGCCAGCTCGACACGGCCAGGGGGCTCAAGCACTGAAGCTTTCTTT.

This clonotype was counted once. This chain connects TRBV6-1 to TRBJ2-1, with D possibly TRBD1 on 5 matching bases. Looked up from germline, CDR1 is MNHNS and CDR2 is SASEGT. Trimming cost V 4 bases and J 0 bases, with 16 bases left between them. There are 17 residues in the CDR3. CDR3 nucleotides: TGTGCCAGCAGTGTCGGTTGGCAGGGCCGCTCCTACAATGAGCAGTTCTTC. This translates into CASSVGWQGRSYNEQFF.

There are a few counts of this clonotype. The chain is built from TRBV14 and TRBJ2-3; D is undetermined. Germline lookup yields CDR1 SGHDN and CDR2 FVKESK. The V gene lost 0 bases and the J gene lost 1 base, with 8 bases spanning the gap. CDR3 length: 15 amino acids. The CDR3 loop is CASSQDIKGTDTQYF. CDR3 coding DNA: TGTGCCAGCAGCCAAGATATCAAGGGCACAGATACGCAGTATTTT.